This T cell receptor beta chain stems from a study of CD8 T cells in ankylosing spondylitis. The CDR3 sequence is 15 residues long. Trimming took off 6 bases at V and 3 bases at J, with 18 bases between the two ends. CDR1 SGHTA and CDR2 FQGNSA come from the germline V gene. Study-level results: Characteristic of ankylosing spondylitis blood, it appeared, was a TCR beta motif comprising 7 to 9 highly homologous variants.

MiXCR, run by TCRdb on the 5' RACE reads, gives a single entry per CDR3 protein. The data show about 240,000 distinct CDR3 sequences, 20% to 30% seen once. This clonotype was seen a handful of times. Its cognate antigen is unknown. This sequence was found in a male donor with ankylosing spondylitis or in good health (not recorded which). The sequencing input was blood, either unsorted or a sorted T cell fraction (not recorded which). This chain joins TRBV7-2 and TRBJ2-7; D perhaps matches TRBD2 (6 bases). This chain's CDR3 is CASSSGRVGGYEQYF. The CDR3 region has the DNA TGTGCCAGCAGTTCAGGCCGGGTGGGGGGCTACGAGCAGTACTTC. Complete variable domain (other parts from reference TRBV7-2 and TRBJ2-7): GAGVSQSPSNKVTEKGKDVELRCDPISGHTALYWYRQSLGQGLEFLIYFQGNSAPDKSGLPSDRFSAERTGGSVSTLTIQRTQQEDSAVYLCASSSGRVGGYEQYFGPGTRLTVT.